The 3 T cell receptor beta chains listed next were all sequenced from one sample in a study of T-cell reconstitution after alpha-beta-depleted transplantation in children. Unique molecular identifiers were incorporated into the prepared TCRbeta library. TCRdb analysed the PCR reads with MiXCR anew, one entry per CDR3 protein. The data show roughly 590,000 distinct CDR3 sequences, roughly 17% seen once. The specimen comprised PBMCs from the stem cell graft donor, sampled from the stem cell graft. Every receptor here comes from a human donor who donated a stem cell graft to a child with acute myeloid leukemia.

This clonotype appeared many times. V is TRBV29-1 and J is TRBJ2-7; TRBD1 aligns across 10 bases. There are 14 residues in the CDR3. Germline V gives CDR1 SQVTM, CDR2 ANQGSEA. Trimming cost V 1 base and J 4 bases; bases outside gene matches: 4. DNA for the CDR3: TGCAGCGTTGAAGGGGGACAGGGGAGATACGAGCAGTACTTC. Protein sequence: CSVEGGQGRYEQYF.

Points on this clonotype: This may be a read error: a much more frequent sequence differs by one nucleotide. The V gene is TRBV5-1, the J gene TRBJ2-7; TRBD1 is a possible D gene (7 bases). Trimming shortened V by 4 bases and J by 1 base, and 15 bases separated the two germline ends. CDR1 SGHRS and CDR2 YFSETQ come from the germline V gene. CDR3 length equals 15 residues. The CDR3 sequence: CASSAQGGVSYEQYF. As DNA, the CDR3 is TGCGCCAGCAGCGCTCAGGGGGGTGTATCCTACGAGCAGTACTTC. The complete variable domain, with remaining parts taken from reference TRBV5-1 and TRBJ2-7, reads KAGVTQTPRYLIKTRGQQVTLSCSPISGHRSVSWYQQTPGQGLQFLFEYFSETQRNKGNFPGRFSGRQFSNSRSEMNVSTLELGDSALYLCASSAQGGVSYEQYFGPGTRLTVT.

This clonotype was detected only a few times. The V call is TRBV5-1, the J call TRBJ1-2, with TRBD1 identical over 7 bases. Trimming took 4 bases from V and 4 from J; bases not matched to a gene: 7. The length of the CDR3 is 14 residues. Germline CDR1 and CDR2: SGHRS and YFSETQ. The CDR3 loop is CASSTDRFPYGYTF. The CDR3 nucleotides read TGCGCCAGCAGCACGGACAGGTTCCCCTATGGCTACACCTTC.